The source of this T cell receptor beta chain is a study of OX40 agonist ivuxolimab in advanced cancers. A single count supports this clone. Assay used: immunoSEQ multiplex PCR; TCRdb lists only in-frame clones, some missing. The repertoire holds around 70,000 clones, with roughly 80% as singletons. V lost 6 bases to trimming and J lost 7 bases, with 13 bases between them. CDR3 length: 13 residues. Germline V gene data show CDR1 as MNHNY and CDR2 as SVGAGI (reference sequence). This sample comprised CD4+ or CD8+ T cells sorted from blood, obtained in a trial of the OX40 agonist ivuxolimab. The chain combines TRBV6-6 with TRBJ1-5; a possible D gene is TRBD1 (6 bases). The sequence was collected from an adult with an advanced solid tumor such as melanoma, head and neck, liver or kidney cancer. CDR3 sequence reads: CASSLPGDQPQHF. CDR3 bases: TGTGCCAGCAGCCTGCCAGGGGACCAGCCCCAGCATTTT.